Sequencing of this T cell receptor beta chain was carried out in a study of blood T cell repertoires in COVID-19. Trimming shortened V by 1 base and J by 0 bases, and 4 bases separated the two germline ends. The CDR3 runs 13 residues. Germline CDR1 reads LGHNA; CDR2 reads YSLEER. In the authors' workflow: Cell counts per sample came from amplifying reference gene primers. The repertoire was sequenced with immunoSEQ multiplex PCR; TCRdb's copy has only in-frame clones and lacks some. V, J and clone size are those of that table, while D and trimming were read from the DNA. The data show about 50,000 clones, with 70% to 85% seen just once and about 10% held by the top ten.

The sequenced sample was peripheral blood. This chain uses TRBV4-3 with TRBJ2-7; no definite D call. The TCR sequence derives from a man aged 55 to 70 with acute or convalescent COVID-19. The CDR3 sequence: CASSQVVSYEQYF. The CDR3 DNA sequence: TGCGCCAGCAGCCAAGTCGTCTCCTACGAGCAGTACTTC.